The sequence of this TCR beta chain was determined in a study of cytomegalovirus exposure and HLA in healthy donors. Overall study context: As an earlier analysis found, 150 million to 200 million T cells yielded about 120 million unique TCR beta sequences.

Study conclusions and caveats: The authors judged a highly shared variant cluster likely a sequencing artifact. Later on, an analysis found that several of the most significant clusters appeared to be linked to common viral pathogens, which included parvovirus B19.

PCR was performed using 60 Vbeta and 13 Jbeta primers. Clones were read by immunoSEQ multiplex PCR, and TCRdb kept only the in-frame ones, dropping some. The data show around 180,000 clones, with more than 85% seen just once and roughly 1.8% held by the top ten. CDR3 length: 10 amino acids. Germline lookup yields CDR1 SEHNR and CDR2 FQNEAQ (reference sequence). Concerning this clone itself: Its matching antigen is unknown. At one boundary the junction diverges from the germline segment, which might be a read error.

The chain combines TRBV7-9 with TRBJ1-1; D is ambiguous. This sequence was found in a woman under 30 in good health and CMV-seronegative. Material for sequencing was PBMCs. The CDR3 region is CSSTLTEAFF. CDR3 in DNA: TGTTCCAGCACCCTCACGGAGGCTTTCTTT. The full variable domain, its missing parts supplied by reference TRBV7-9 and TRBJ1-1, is DTGVSQNPRHKITKRGQNVTFRCDPISEHNRLYWYRQTLGQGPEFLTYFQNEAQLEKSRLLSDRFSAERPKGSFSTLEIQRTEQGDSAMYLCSSTLTEAFFGQGTRLTVV.